This is a list of T cell receptor beta chains from one sample in a study of patients and donors after allogeneic stem cell transplantation. TCRdb re-analysed the RT-PCR reads in MiXCR, keeping a single row per CDR3 protein. The data contain hundreds of thousands of distinct CDR3 sequences, 15% to 20% of them singletons. Material: blood, either unsorted or a sorted T cell fraction (not recorded which). The receptors stem from a human donor who was either an allogeneic HSCT recipient or a stem cell or donor lymphocyte infusion donor (not recorded which). It is not recorded whose cells these are; they may come from a transplant donor. Both conserved end residues are part of each CDR3. Fields, in order: J gene, V gene, clone size, D gene, CDR3 DNA, CDR3 protein. D genes are given only for firm matches. Where a row states a size, it is once, few, many or the class of an expanded clone; other rows omit it.

J: TRBJ1-5; V: TRBV3-1; size: many; D: TRBD1; DNA: TGTGCCAGCAGCTCGGACAGGGGGAGTAATCAGCCCCAGCATTTT; CDR3: CASSSDRGSNQPQHF
J: TRBJ2-7; V: TRBV28; size: NA; D: NA; DNA: TGTGCCAGCAGTTCGCTCTCTCCGGACGAGCAGTACTTC; CDR3: CASSSLSPDEQYF
J: TRBJ1-6; V: TRBV27; size: NA; D: NA; DNA: TGTGCCAGCAGTCCAGAGGGTTTCTATAATTCACCCCTCCACTTT; CDR3: CASSPEGFYNSPLHF
J: TRBJ1-5; V: TRBV3-1; size: few; D: NA; DNA: TGTGCCAGCAGCCAAGATACAAATCAGCCCCAGCATTTT; CDR3: CASSQDTNQPQHF
J: TRBJ1-1; V: TRBV9; size: many; D: TRBD1; DNA: TGTGCCAGCAGCCCCGGACAGGGTACTGAAGCTTTCTTT; CDR3: CASSPGQGTEAFF
J: TRBJ2-7; V: TRBV12-3/TRBV12-4; size: many; D: NA; DNA: TGTGCCAGCAGTTTATTCGGACACAACTCCTACGAGCAGTACTTC; CDR3: CASSLFGHNSYEQYF
J: TRBJ2-3; V: TRBV20-1; size: NA; D: NA; DNA: TGCAGTGCGTTTCATCTAGGACACAGCACAGATACGCAGTATTTT; CDR3: CSAFHLGHSTDTQYF
J: TRBJ1-1; V: TRBV30; size: few; D: NA; DNA: TGTGCCTGGAGTGATAGGTACAGGATGAACACTGAAGCTTTCTTT; CDR3: CAWSDRYRMNTEAFF
J: TRBJ2-2; V: TRBV4-2; size: few; D: NA; DNA: TGTGCCAGCAGCCAAGGTGTTGAACCGAACACCGGGGAGCTGTTTTTT; CDR3: CASSQGVEPNTGELFF
J: TRBJ2-2; V: TRBV27; size: many; D: TRBD1; DNA: TGTGCCAGTACACAGGGGACAAACGGCGGGGAGCTGTTTTTT; CDR3: CASTQGTNGGELFF
J: TRBJ1-1; V: TRBV20-1; size: NA; D: NA; DNA: TGCAGTGCTAGAGAGGACACCTTCTCAACTGAAGCTTTCTTT; CDR3: CSAREDTFSTEAFF
J: TRBJ2-1; V: TRBV21-1; size: few; D: NA; DNA: TGTGCCAGCAGCATATACCAACCGGGACAGGGATCGTACAATGAGCAGTTCTTC; CDR3: CASSIYQPGQGSYNEQFF
J: TRBJ2-7; V: TRBV5-1; size: few; D: TRBD1; DNA: TGCGCCAGCAGCTTCATGACAGGGGGGTTCTACGAGCAGTACTTC; CDR3: CASSFMTGGFYEQYF
J: TRBJ1-2; V: TRBV11-2; size: few; D: NA; DNA: TGTGCCAGCAGCTCTTGGGCGTCGGGCTACACCTTC; CDR3: CASSSWASGYTF
J: TRBJ2-7; V: TRBV7-8; size: few; D: TRBD2; DNA: TGTGCCAGCAGAAGACTAGCGGGAGGGCCGCGGGAGCAGTACTTC; CDR3: CASRRLAGGPREQYF
J: TRBJ2-7; V: TRBV18; size: NA; D: TRBD2; DNA: TGTGCCAGCTCACCGAGAAACGGGAGGGTCCACGAGCAGTACTTC; CDR3: CASSPRNGRVHEQYF
J: TRBJ2-2; V: TRBV2; size: NA; D: NA; DNA: TGTGCCAGCGACCGACAGGTTTCCGGGGAGCTGTTTTTT; CDR3: CASDRQVSGELFF
J: TRBJ2-7; V: TRBV4-2; size: many; D: TRBD1; DNA: TGTGCCAGCAGCCAGCTGGGACAGTCCTACGAGCAGTACTTC; CDR3: CASSQLGQSYEQYF
J: TRBJ1-4; V: TRBV7-8; size: NA; D: TRBD1; DNA: TGTGCCAGCAGCGAGACCGACAGGGTGCATGAAAAACTGTTTTTT; CDR3: CASSETDRVHEKLFF
J: TRBJ1-1; V: TRBV10-3; size: NA; D: NA; DNA: TGTGCCATCAGTGGAAGTAGTGGCGACAAGGGGAACACTGAAGCTTTCTTT; CDR3: CAISGSSGDKGNTEAFF
J: TRBJ2-1; V: TRBV5-1; size: many; D: TRBD1; DNA: TGCGCCAGCAGCGACCGGACAGGCACTCGAAGCGATGAGCAGTTCTTC; CDR3: CASSDRTGTRSDEQFF
J: TRBJ2-1; V: TRBV29-1; size: many; D: TRBD2; DNA: TGCAGCGGGACTAGCGGTAACAATGAGCAGTTCTTC; CDR3: CSGTSGNNEQFF